Listed below are T cell receptor beta chains from one sample, sequenced in a study of shared clonotypes between healthy human individuals. TCRdb's copy holds only in-frame clones and misses some; the assay was immunoSEQ multiplex PCR. Here the sample spans a few million clones, 85% to 95% being singletons. Material for sequencing was naive CD4+ T cells from PBMCs. The receptors originated from a man aged 18 to 30 in good health. Some clones in this sample may be carry-over from other donors' samples. Each CDR3 is given without its conserved first and last residue. Where a row states a size, it is once, few, many or the class of an expanded clone; other rows omit it.

J gene | V gene | clone size | CDR3 protein
TRBJ2-1 | TRBV19 | - | ASSVSDLRQF
TRBJ2-3 | TRBV10-3 | - | ATSSGGVTDTQY
TRBJ2-7 | TRBV19 | - | ASSIASGPNYEQY
TRBJ2-4 | TRBV5-6 | - | ASRERGTRDIQY
TRBJ2-6 | TRBV28 | - | ASSLNILSGANVLT
TRBJ1-5 | TRBV4-2 | - | ASSQEGQPQH
TRBJ2-2 | TRBV6-6 | - | ASRPRRGTGELF
TRBJ1-2 | TRBV11-2 | - | ASSLERGIPYGYT
TRBJ1-4 | TRBV6-1 | - | ASSDAPTGGLGKLF
TRBJ2-5 | TRBV2 | - | ASSTEKTQY
TRBJ1-1 | TRBV6-5 | - | ASSYPGTADTEAF
TRBJ1-4 | TRBV2 | - | ASSETGKLF
TRBJ2-5 | TRBV4-2 | - | ASSQLPGGETQY
TRBJ2-3 | TRBV9 | - | ASSETGGTDTQY
TRBJ2-2 | TRBV9 | - | ASSVEVGLANLQGGELF
TRBJ2-3 | TRBV7-8 | - | ASSLSRTQDTQY
TRBJ2-2 | TRBV9 | - | ASSVALPRNTGELF
TRBJ2-1 | TRBV28 | - | ASSSLAGTGHNEQF
TRBJ1-1 | TRBV28 | - | ASSLGNTGEAF
TRBJ1-4 | TRBV9 | - | ASSVGITELNEKLF
TRBJ1-1 | TRBV19 | - | ASSIGRTNTEAF
TRBJ1-5 | TRBV10-3 | - | ATSVMGQGNQPQH
TRBJ2-3 | TRBV2 | - | ASRVRTSGNTDTQY
TRBJ1-3 | TRBV10-3 | - | AIREGDSGNTIY
TRBJ1-5 | TRBV28 | - | ASSYKSGPH
TRBJ2-7 | TRBV29-1 | - | SVGRELNYEQY
TRBJ1-1 | TRBV9 | - | ASSVGILNTEAF
TRBJ1-2 | TRBV5-4 | - | ASSAGTPYLYGYT
TRBJ2-2 | TRBV6-1 | - | ASSEGTGGISKLF
TRBJ2-7 | TRBV28 | once | ASSSPFAHLYEQY
TRBJ2-7 | TRBV30 | - | AWAGTASSYEQY
TRBJ2-6 | TRBV5-8 | - | ASSLTGANVLT